The rows below give T cell receptor beta chains drawn from one sample of a study of neurological immune-mediated disorders. TCRdb reprocessed the 5' RACE reads via MiXCR and lists one record per CDR3 protein. The sample contains fewer than 30,000 distinct CDR3 sequences, less than 15% of which appear only once. Sequenced input: CD4+ T cells from blood. The source of these receptors is a female donor with HTLV-1-associated myelopathy (HAM/TSP). The CDR3 runs from the conserved cysteine through the conserved F or W. The order of the fields is J gene, D gene, V gene, clone size, CDR3 DNA, CDR3 protein. D genes are given only for firm matches. Not every row has a clone size; where given, it reads once, few, many or a size class.

TRBJ1-5,TRBD1,TRBV15,many,TGTGCCACCAGTGTGAGACAGGGGCCTCAGCCCCAGCATTTT,CATSVRQGPQPQHF
TRBJ2-7,NA,TRBV3-1,many,TGTGCCAGCAGCCAAGGGACCTACGAGCAGTACTTC,CASSQGTYEQYF
TRBJ1-2,TRBD1,TRBV20-1,many,TGCAGTGCTAGAGACGCCGGACAGGCCTATGGCTACACCTTC,CSARDAGQAYGYTF
TRBJ2-4,NA,TRBV20-1,many,TGCAGTGCTATTCCGCAGGGTGACAAAAACATTCAGTACTTC,CSAIPQGDKNIQYF
TRBJ1-2,TRBD1,TRBV7-8,many,TGTGCCAGCAGCTTAACGGGACAGGGTGGCAGCTATGGCTACACCTTC,CASSLTGQGGSYGYTF
TRBJ2-7,NA,TRBV12-3/TRBV12-4,many,TGTGCCAGCAGTTTCGGGGGACTCGCCTACGAGCAGTACTTC,CASSFGGLAYEQYF
TRBJ1-3,NA,TRBV12-3/TRBV12-4,many,TGTGCCAGCAGACCAACAGGGTTGAGCTCTGGAAACACCATATATTTT,CASRPTGLSSGNTIYF
TRBJ2-7,NA,TRBV20-1,NA,TGCAGTGCTAGAGAGGGCGGGGCGAGCTCCTACGAGCAGTACTTC,CSAREGGASSYEQYF
TRBJ2-7,TRBD1,TRBV3-1,many,TGTGCCAGCAGCTTCACCGGGACAGGGTTGGAGCAGTACTTC,CASSFTGTGLEQYF
TRBJ2-7,NA,TRBV7-2,many,TGTGCCAGCAGCTTAGTATATATTCTAGGGGAGTACGAGCAGTACTTC,CASSLVYILGEYEQYF
TRBJ2-2,NA,TRBV5-1,many,TGCGCCAGCAGCTACCTGACAGGATCGAACACCGGGGAGCTGTTTTTT,CASSYLTGSNTGELFF
TRBJ1-2,TRBD1,TRBV12-3/TRBV12-4,many,TGTGCCAGCAGTCAGGACAGGGGATTACATGGCTACACCTTC,CASSQDRGLHGYTF
TRBJ2-1,NA,TRBV20-1,medium-sized,TGCAGTGCTAGAGGGACTATGGAAGGTCTGCAGTTCTTC,CSARGTMEGLQFF
TRBJ2-1,TRBD2,TRBV19,many,TGTGCCAGTAGTATCTGGGCGGGGGAAAATGAGCAGTTCTTC,CASSIWAGENEQFF
TRBJ1-6,NA,TRBV20-1,many,TGCAGTGCTAGAAGGCCCCTACAGGGCCAAAATTCACCCCTCCACTTT,CSARRPLQGQNSPLHF
TRBJ2-3,TRBD1,TRBV20-1,NA,TGCAGTGCCACAGGGGACGGGGTCCCAGATACGCAGTATTTT,CSATGDGVPDTQYF
TRBJ2-3,NA,TRBV7-6,many,TGTGCCAGCAGCTTCCACTCTAGCACAGATACGCAGTATTTT,CASSFHSSTDTQYF
TRBJ1-5,NA,TRBV19,many,TGTGCCAGTAGTATAGAGCCAGGAGGTCAGCCCCAGCATTTT,CASSIEPGGQPQHF
TRBJ1-6,NA,TRBV10-3,many,TGTGCCATCAGGGAGGACAGAGAACATAATTCACCCCTCCACTTT,CAIREDREHNSPLHF
TRBJ2-5,TRBD2,TRBV3-1,many,TGTGCCAGCAGCCAAGATCCGGCGGGAGGGGGTTTTGGAGAGACCCAGTACTTC,CASSQDPAGGGFGETQYF
TRBJ2-5,NA,TRBV30,many,TGTGCCTGGTCCCAAGGGGCGGTAGAGACCCAGTACTTC,CAWSQGAVETQYF
TRBJ1-5,TRBD1,TRBV27,many,TGTGCCAGGGACAGGGAAGGGAATCAGCCCCAGCATTTT,CARDREGNQPQHF
TRBJ1-4,TRBD1,TRBV7-2,many,TGTGCCAGCAGCGCCCACAGGGGCCCCAATGAAAAACTGTTTTTT,CASSAHRGPNEKLFF
TRBJ2-3,TRBD2,TRBV10-3,many,TGTGCCATCAGTGAGTCGATAGCTAGCGGGACGATAGATACGCAGTATTTT,CAISESIASGTIDTQYF
TRBJ2-3,NA,TRBV5-1,NA,TGCGCCAGTAGCGGATCGGCAGGGGTTTCAGATACGCAGTATTTT,CASSGSAGVSDTQYF
TRBJ1-5,TRBD1,TRBV6-6,many,TGTGCCAGCAGTTACTCGGTCCGGGACAGGGTGGGTCAGCCCCAGCATTTT,CASSYSVRDRVGQPQHF
TRBJ2-3,TRBD2,TRBV20-1,many,TGCAGTGCTAGTGGTCTAGCGGGGCCGAGGCAGTATTTT,CSASGLAGPRQYF
TRBJ2-3,TRBD1,TRBV20-1,many,TGCAGTGCTTTTACAGGGGGCCGCACAGATACGCAGTATTTT,CSAFTGGRTDTQYF
TRBJ2-5,TRBD2,TRBV20-1,many,TGCAGTGCTAGAGTACCTAGCGGGATGATGGAGACCCAGTACTTC,CSARVPSGMMETQYF
TRBJ2-5,NA,TRBV7-2,NA,TGTGCCAGCAGCTTAGCCTTTCGAAAGACCCAGTACTTC,CASSLAFRKTQYF
TRBJ1-4,TRBD1,TRBV5-1,NA,TGCGCCAGCAGCTCGGCGGGACAGGGGGATGAAAAACTGTTTTTT,CASSSAGQGDEKLFF
TRBJ2-4,NA,TRBV7-2,many,TGTGCCAGCAGCTCCCCCGCGACGTACCTAGCCAAAAACATTCAGTACTTC,CASSSPATYLAKNIQYF
TRBJ1-1,NA,TRBV7-3,many,TGTGCCAGCAGCTTAACGGGAGGGCCCGGTGAAGCTTTCTTT,CASSLTGGPGEAFF
TRBJ2-5,NA,TRBV7-2,many,TGTGCCAGCAGCCCCCGTACGGCAGAGACCCAGTACTTC,CASSPRTAETQYF
TRBJ2-5,NA,TRBV18,many,TGTGCCAGCTCACCACAGCGAGAGACCCAGTACTTC,CASSPQRETQYF
TRBJ2-7,NA,TRBV6-5,many,TGTGCCAGCAGTTACGATCTGGCTTCCACCTACGAGCAGTACTTC,CASSYDLASTYEQYF
TRBJ1-1,NA,TRBV20-1,many,TGCAGTGCTAGGGGCTGGGGGGCTATGAACACTGAAGCTTTCTTT,CSARGWGAMNTEAFF
TRBJ1-2,NA,TRBV20-1,many,TGCAGTGCAGCACGCAATGGCTACACCTTC,CSAARNGYTF
TRBJ2-7,NA,TRBV7-2,many,TGTGCCAGCAGCTTACGTAGGGGGGCTAACTACGAGCAGTACTTC,CASSLRRGANYEQYF
TRBJ1-2,NA,TRBV6-6,many,TGTGCCAGCAGCTGGACACCAAGGGAAGGCTACACCTTC,CASSWTPREGYTF
TRBJ2-3,TRBD1,TRBV20-1,many,TGCAGTGCTGAAAAACCGGGACAGCCTCAGGATACGCAGTATTTT,CSAEKPGQPQDTQYF
TRBJ2-3,NA,TRBV29-1,many,TGCAGCGTTTTGACCCCCGGGGGAGGTAGCACAGATACGCAGTATTTT,CSVLTPGGGSTDTQYF
TRBJ2-2,NA,TRBV4-2,NA,TGTGCCAGCAGCCAAGAGGGCCATCCCGGGGAGCTGTTTTTT,CASSQEGHPGELFF
TRBJ1-2,TRBD1,TRBV6-5,many,TGTGCCAGCAGTCGGGACAGGGGGCATGGCTACACCTTC,CASSRDRGHGYTF
TRBJ2-3,TRBD1,TRBV3-1,many,TGTGCCAGCAGCCAAATGAAGGGGGCCGCAGATACGCAGTATTTT,CASSQMKGAADTQYF
TRBJ2-7,NA,TRBV20-1,many,TGCAGTGCTAGAGAAGCACCAAACCTCTACGAGCAGTACTTC,CSAREAPNLYEQYF
TRBJ2-7,NA,TRBV28,NA,TGTGCCAGCAGTTTATTGGCAGGGAACTACGAGCAGTACTTC,CASSLLAGNYEQYF
TRBJ2-5,NA,TRBV7-8,medium-sized,TGTGCCAGCAGCGCCCGGGACTCCCAAGAGACCCAGTACTTC,CASSARDSQETQYF
TRBJ2-6,NA,TRBV11-2,NA,TGTGCCAGCAGCACACGGGGGTCATGGTTTTCTGGGGCCAACGTCCTGACTTTC,CASSTRGSWFSGANVLTF
TRBJ1-3,TRBD1,TRBV7-9,many,TGTGCCAGCAGCCTACAGGGGACAATTGGAAACACCATATATTTT,CASSLQGTIGNTIYF
TRBJ1-5,TRBD1,TRBV20-1,many,TGCAGTGCGAGGACAGGGAACAATCAGCCCCAGCATTTT,CSARTGNNQPQHF
TRBJ2-7,NA,TRBV28,many,TGTGCCAGCAGTTTACAGGGTTGGGAGCAGTACTTC,CASSLQGWEQYF
TRBJ2-5,NA,TRBV7-8,many,TGTGCCAGCAGCTACAGGGCGGGTAGAGAGACCCAGTACTTC,CASSYRAGRETQYF